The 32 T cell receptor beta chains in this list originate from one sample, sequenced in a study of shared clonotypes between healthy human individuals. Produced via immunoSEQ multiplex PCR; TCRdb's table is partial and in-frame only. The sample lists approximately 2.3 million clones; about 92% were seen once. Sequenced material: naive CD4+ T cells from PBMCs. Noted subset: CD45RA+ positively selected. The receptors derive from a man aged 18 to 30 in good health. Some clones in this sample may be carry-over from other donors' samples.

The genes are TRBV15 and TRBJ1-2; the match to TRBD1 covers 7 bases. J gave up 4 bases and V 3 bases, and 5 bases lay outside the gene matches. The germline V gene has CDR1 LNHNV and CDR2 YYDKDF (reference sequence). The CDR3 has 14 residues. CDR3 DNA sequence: TGTGCCACCAGCAGGCTCCGGGACAGCTATGGCTACACCTTC. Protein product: CATSRLRDSYGYTF.

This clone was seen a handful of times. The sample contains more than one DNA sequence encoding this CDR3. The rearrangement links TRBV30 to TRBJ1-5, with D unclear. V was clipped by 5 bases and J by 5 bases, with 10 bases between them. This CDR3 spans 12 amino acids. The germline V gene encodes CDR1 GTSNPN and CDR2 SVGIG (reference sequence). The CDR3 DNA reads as TGTGCCTGGTCGAACGAAGATCAGCCCCAGCATTTT. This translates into CAWSNEDQPQHF.

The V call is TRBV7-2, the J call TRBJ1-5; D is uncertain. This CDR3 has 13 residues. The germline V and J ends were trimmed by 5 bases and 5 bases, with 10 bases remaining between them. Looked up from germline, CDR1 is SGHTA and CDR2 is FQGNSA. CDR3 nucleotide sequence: TGTGCCAGCAGCAGGGAGCCGTATCAGCCCCAGCATTTT. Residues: CASSREPYQPQHF.

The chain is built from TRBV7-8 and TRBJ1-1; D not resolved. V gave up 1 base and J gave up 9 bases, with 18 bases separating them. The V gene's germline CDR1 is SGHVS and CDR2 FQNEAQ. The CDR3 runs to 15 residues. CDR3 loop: CASSLVRSVGYQAFF. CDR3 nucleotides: TGTGCCAGCAGCTTAGTCCGCTCTGTGGGGTATCAAGCTTTCTTT.

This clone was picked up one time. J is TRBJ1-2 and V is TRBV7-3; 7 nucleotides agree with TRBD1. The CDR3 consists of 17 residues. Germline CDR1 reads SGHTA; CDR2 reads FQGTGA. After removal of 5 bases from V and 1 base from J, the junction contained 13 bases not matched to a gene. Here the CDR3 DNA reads TGTGCCAGCAGCCCTCGGGGGAGGGACAGCCATAACTATGGCTACACCTTC. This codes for CASSPRGRDSHNYGYTF. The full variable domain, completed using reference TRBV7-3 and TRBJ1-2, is GAGVSQTPSNKVTEKGKYVELRCDPISGHTALYWYRQSLGQGPEFLIYFQGTGAADDSGLPNDRFFAVRPEGSVSTLKIQRTERGDSAVYLCASSPRGRDSHNYGYTFGSGTRLTVV.

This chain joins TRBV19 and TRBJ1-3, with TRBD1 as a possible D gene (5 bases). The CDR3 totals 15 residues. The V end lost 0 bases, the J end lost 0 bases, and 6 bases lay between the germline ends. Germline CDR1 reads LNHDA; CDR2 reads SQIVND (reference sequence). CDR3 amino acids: CASSIDGTSGNTIYF. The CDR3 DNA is TGTGCCAGTAGTATAGACGGGACCTCTGGAAACACCATATATTTT.

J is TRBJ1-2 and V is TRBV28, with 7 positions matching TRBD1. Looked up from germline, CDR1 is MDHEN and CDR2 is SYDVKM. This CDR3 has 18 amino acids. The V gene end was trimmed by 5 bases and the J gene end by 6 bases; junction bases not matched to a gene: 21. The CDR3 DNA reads TGTGCCAGCAGTATCGGGACTTTGGGTGCAGGGGGGATTCATGGCTACACCTTC. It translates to CASSIGTLGAGGIHGYTF.

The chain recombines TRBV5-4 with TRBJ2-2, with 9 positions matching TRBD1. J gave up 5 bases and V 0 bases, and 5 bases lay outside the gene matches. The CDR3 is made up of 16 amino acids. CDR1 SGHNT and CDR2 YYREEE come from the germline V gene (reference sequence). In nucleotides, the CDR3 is TGTGCCAGCAGCTTGGGCGGGACAGGGCGAACCGGGGAGCTGTTTTTT. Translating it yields CASSLGGTGRTGELFF. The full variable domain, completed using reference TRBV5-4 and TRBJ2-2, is ETGVTQSPTHLIKTRGQQVTLRCSSQSGHNTVSWYQQALGQGPQFIFQYYREEENGRGNFPPRFSGLQFPNYSSELNVNALELDDSALYLCASSLGGTGRTGELFFGEGSRLTVL.

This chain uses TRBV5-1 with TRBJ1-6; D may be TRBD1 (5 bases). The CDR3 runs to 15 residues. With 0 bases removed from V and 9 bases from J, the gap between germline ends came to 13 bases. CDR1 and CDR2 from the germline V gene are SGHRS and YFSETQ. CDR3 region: CASSLDVGGTSPLHF. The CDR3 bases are TGCGCCAGCAGCTTGGATGTGGGGGGAACTTCACCCCTCCACTTT.

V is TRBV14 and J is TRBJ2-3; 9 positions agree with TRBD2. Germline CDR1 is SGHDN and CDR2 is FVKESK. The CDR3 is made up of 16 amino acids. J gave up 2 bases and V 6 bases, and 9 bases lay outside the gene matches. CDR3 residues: CASSPRAGGNTDTQYF. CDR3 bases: TGTGCCAGCAGTCCGCGGGCGGGAGGGAACACAGATACGCAGTATTTT.

The CDR3 DNA reads as TGTGCCAGCAGTGGGGGGGATTTGTCCACTGGAAACACCATATATTTT. This encodes CASSGGDLSTGNTIYF. The V call is TRBV2, the J call TRBJ1-3, with D maybe TRBD1 (5 bases). Germline V lookup: CDR1 SNHLY, CDR2 FYNNEI. Trimming left V 4 bases short and J 2 bases short, with 15 bases between. This CDR3 region has 16 residues.

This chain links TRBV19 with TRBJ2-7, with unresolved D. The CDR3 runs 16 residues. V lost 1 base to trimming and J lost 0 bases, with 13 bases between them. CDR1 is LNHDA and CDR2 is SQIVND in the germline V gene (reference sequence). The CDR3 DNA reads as TGTGCCAGTAGTATAGGTGGCAGAACCTACTCCTACGAGCAGTACTTC. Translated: CASSIGGRTYSYEQYF.

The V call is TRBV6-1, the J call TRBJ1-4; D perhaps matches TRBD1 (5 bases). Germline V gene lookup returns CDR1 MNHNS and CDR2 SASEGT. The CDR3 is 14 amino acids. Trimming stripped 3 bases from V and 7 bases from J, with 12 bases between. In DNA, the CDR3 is TGTGCCAGCAGTGAGGGAGGGGTCGCTGAAAAACTGTTTTTT. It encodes CASSEGGVAEKLFF.

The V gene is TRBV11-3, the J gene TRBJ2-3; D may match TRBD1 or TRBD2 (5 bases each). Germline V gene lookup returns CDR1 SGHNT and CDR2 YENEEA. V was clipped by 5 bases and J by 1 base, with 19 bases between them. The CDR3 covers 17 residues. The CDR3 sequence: CASSTGRGLRRTDTQYF. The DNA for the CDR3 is TGTGCCAGCAGCACAGGCCGGGGCCTTCGTCGCACAGATACGCAGTATTTT.

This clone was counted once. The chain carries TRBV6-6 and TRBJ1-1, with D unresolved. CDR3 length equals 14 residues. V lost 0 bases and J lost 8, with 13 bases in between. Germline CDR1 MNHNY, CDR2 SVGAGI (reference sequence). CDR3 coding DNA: TGTGCCAGCAGTTACTCGTTTTTAGAACTAGAAGCTTTCTTT. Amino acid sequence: CASSYSFLELEAFF.

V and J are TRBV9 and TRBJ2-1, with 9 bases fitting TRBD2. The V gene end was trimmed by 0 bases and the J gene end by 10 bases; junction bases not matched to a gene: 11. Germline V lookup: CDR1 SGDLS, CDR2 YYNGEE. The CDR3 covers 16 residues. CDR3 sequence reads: CASSVALREGPGEQFF. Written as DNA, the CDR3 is TGTGCCAGCAGCGTAGCTTTGCGGGAGGGCCCGGGAGAGCAGTTCTTC.

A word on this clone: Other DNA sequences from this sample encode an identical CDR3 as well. In DNA form, the CDR3 reads TGTGCCAGCAGTTGGGGACAGGGTGAAGCTTTCTTT. Translation: CASSWGQGEAFF. The V and J genes are TRBV28 and TRBJ1-1; 9 bases are a match to TRBD1. The V gene end was trimmed by 4 bases and the J gene end by 7 bases; junction bases not matched to a gene: 1. Germline CDR1 and CDR2: MDHEN and SYDVKM. The CDR3 has 12 residues.

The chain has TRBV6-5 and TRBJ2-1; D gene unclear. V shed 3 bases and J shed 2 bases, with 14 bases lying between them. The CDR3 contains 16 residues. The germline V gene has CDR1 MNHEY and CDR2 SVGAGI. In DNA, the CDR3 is TGTGCCAGCAGTTATAGGACGTATACCCCCTACAATGAGCAGTTCTTC. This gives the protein CASSYRTYTPYNEQFF.

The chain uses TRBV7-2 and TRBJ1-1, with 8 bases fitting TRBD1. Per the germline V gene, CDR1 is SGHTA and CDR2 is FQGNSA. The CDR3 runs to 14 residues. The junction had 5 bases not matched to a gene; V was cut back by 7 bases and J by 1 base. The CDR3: CASTRTGRNTEAFF. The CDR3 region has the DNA TGTGCCAGCACCCGGACAGGGAGGAACACTGAAGCTTTCTTT.

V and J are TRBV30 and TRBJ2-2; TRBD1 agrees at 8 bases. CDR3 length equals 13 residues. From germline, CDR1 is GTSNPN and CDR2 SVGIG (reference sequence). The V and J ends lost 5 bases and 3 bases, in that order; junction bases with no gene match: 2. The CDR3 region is CAWQGQDTGELFF. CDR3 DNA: TGTGCCTGGCAGGGACAGGACACCGGGGAGCTGTTTTTT.

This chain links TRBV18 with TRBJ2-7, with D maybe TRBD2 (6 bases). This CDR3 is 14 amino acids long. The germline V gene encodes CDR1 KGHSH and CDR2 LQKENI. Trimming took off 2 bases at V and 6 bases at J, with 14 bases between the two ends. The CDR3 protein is CASSPSTSSSEQYF. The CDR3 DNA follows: TGTGCCAGCTCACCAAGCACTAGCTCATCCGAGCAGTACTTC.

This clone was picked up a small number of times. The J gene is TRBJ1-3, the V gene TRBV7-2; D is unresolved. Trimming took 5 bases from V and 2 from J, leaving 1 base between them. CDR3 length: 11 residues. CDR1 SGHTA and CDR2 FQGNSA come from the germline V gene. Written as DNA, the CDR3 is TGTGCCAGCAGCCCTGGAAACACCATATATTTT. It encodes CASSPGNTIYF.

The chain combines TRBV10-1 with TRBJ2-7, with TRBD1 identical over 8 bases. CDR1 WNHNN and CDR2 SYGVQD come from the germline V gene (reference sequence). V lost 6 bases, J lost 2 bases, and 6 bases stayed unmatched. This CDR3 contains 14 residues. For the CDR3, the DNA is TGCGCCAGCAGACCGGACAGGGACCCCTACGAGCAGTACTTC. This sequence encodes CASRPDRDPYEQYF.

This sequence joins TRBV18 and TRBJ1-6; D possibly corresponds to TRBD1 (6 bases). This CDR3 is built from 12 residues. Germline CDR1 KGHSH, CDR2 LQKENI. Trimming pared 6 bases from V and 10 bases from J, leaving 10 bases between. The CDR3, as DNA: TGTGCCAGCTCCGCAGGGGTATCACCCCTCCACTTT. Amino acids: CASSAGVSPLHF.

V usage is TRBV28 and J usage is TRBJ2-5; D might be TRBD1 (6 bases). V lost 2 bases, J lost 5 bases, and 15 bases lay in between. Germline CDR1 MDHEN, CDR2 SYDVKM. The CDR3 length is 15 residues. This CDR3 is CASSLISGAGETQYF. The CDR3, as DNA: TGTGCCAGCAGTTTAATCTCAGGGGCCGGTGAGACCCAGTACTTC.

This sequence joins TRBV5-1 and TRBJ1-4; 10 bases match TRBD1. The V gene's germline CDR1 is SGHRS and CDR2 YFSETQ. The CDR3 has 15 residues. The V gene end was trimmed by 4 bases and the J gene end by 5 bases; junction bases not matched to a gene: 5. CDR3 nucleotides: TGCGCCAGCAGCCCCTGGACAGGGGGAAATGAAAAACTGTTTTTT. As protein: CASSPWTGGNEKLFF. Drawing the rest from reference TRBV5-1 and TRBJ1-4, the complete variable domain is KAGVTQTPRYLIKTRGQQVTLSCSPISGHRSVSWYQQTPGQGLQFLFEYFSETQRNKGNFPGRFSGRQFSNSRSEMNVSTLELGDSALYLCASSPWTGGNEKLFFGSGTQLSVL.

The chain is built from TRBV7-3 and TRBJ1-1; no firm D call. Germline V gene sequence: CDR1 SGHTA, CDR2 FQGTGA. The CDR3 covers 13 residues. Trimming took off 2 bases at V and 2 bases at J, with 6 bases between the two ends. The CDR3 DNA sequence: TGTGCCAGCAGCTTATGGAGAAACACTGAAGCTTTCTTT. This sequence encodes CASSLWRNTEAFF.

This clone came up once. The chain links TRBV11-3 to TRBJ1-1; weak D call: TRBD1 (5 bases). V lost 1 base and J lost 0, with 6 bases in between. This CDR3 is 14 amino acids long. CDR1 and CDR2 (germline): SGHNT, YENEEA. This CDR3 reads CASSLGGMNTEAFF. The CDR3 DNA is TGTGCCAGCAGCTTAGGGGGGATGAACACTGAAGCTTTCTTT.

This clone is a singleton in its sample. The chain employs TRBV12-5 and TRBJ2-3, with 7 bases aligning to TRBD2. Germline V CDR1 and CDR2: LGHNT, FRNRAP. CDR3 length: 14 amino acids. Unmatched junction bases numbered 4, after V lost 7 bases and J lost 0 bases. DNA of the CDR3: TGTGCTAGTGCCCGTAGCGGGAGCACAGATACGCAGTATTTT. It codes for CASARSGSTDTQYF.

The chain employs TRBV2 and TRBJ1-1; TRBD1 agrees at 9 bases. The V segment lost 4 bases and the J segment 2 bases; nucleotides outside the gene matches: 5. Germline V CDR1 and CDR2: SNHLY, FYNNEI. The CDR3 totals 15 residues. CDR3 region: CASSGDRGNNTEAFF. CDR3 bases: TGTGCCAGCAGTGGCGACAGGGGGAATAACACTGAAGCTTTCTTT.

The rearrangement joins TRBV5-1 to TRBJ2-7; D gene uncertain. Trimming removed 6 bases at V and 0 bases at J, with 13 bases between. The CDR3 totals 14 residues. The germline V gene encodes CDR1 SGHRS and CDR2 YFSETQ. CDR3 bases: TGCGCCAGCACCGCTGACCTCTACTCCTACGAGCAGTACTTC. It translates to CASTADLYSYEQYF.

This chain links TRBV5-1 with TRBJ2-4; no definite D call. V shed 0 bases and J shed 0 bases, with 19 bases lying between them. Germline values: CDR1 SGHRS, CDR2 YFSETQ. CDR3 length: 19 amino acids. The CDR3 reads CASSLADRAESLAKNIQYF. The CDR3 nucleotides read TGCGCCAGCAGCTTGGCCGATCGGGCGGAAAGCCTAGCCAAAAACATTCAGTACTTC.